Below, 21 T cell receptor beta chains from the same sample are listed, as sequenced in a study of T cells after posttransplantation cyclophosphamide. The assay was immunoSEQ multiplex PCR, and TCRdb's table has in-frame clones only and misses some. The sample is made up of 40,000 to 55,000 clones, none counted only once. The source material was PBMCs. These receptors all stem from a man in his forties in good health, CMV-negative, and a related stem cell transplant donor.

This clone was detected many times. V usage is TRBV6-6 and J usage is TRBJ2-3, with 8 nucleotides matching TRBD2. The CDR3 contains 16 residues. Germline CDR1 and CDR2: MNHNY and SVGAGI (reference sequence). J was trimmed by 0 bases and V by 4 bases; bases with no gene match: 6. CDR3 amino acids: CASSFMASGSTDTQYF. CDR3 bases: TGTGCCAGCAGTTTTATGGCTAGCGGGAGCACAGATACGCAGTATTTT.

This clone was observed at least ten times. CDR3 in amino acids: CASREGGRSEKLFF. The DNA for the CDR3 is TGTGCCAGCAGGGAGGGGGGGCGCAGTGAAAAACTGTTTTTT. V usage is TRBV27 and J usage is TRBJ1-4; D may be TRBD1 (6 bases). The ends were cut back, 6 bases at V and 7 bases at J, with 15 bases in the middle. Germline lookup yields CDR1 MNHEY and CDR2 SMNVEV (reference sequence). The CDR3 totals 14 residues.

This clone has at least ten counts. V and J are TRBV6-1 and TRBJ2-2; perhaps TRBD1 as D (5 bases). Trimming took off 5 bases at V and 1 base at J, with 8 bases between the two ends. The CDR3 totals 14 residues. CDR1 MNHNS and CDR2 SASEGT come from the germline V gene. For the CDR3, the DNA is TGTGCCAGCAGTCGCGACAGGAACACCGGGGAGCTGTTTTTT. Its protein is CASSRDRNTGELFF.

At least ten counts were recorded for this clone. This sequence joins TRBV6-6 and TRBJ2-2; 7 nucleotides match TRBD1. The CDR3 runs 16 residues. Germline CDR1 is MNHNY and CDR2 is SVGAGI (reference sequence). The junction had 7 bases not matched to a gene; V was cut back by 5 bases and J by 1 base. The CDR3 spells CASSLRTGGNTGELFF. CDR3 nucleotides: TGTGCCAGCAGTCTGCGGACAGGAGGGAACACCGGGGAGCTGTTTTTT.

This clone was seen many times. The chain employs TRBV15 and TRBJ1-5, with D maybe TRBD1 (6 bases). V was cut by 0 bases and J by 4 bases, with 13 bases left in between. The length of the CDR3 is 16 residues. Germline-derived CDR1 and CDR2 are LNHNV and YYDKDF (reference sequence). The CDR3 coding sequence is TGTGCCACCAGCAGAGATCCCCAGGGGTTGAATCAGCCCCAGCATTTT. Translating gives CATSRDPQGLNQPQHF. Full variable domain (remainder filled in from reference TRBV15 and TRBJ1-5): DAMVIQNPRYQVTQFGKPVTLSCSQTLNHNVMYWYQQKSSQAPKLLFHYYDKDFNNEADTPDNFQSRRPNTSFCFLDIRSPGLGDTAMYLCATSRDPQGLNQPQHFGDGTRLSIL.

This clone appeared many times. The rearrangement links TRBV7-9 to TRBJ2-1, with 10 bases identical to TRBD1. The CDR3 sequence is 15 residues long. The junction had 4 bases not matched to a gene; V was cut back by 5 bases and J by 3 bases. Germline CDR1 reads SEHNR; CDR2 reads FQNEAQ (reference sequence). CDR3 nucleotide sequence: TGTGCCAGCAGCCCGAGGACAGGGGGCTACAATGAGCAGTTCTTC. Its translation is CASSPRTGGYNEQFF.

This clone was observed at least ten times. The J gene is TRBJ2-1, the V gene TRBV14; D perhaps matches TRBD2 (6 bases). The CDR3 extends over 19 amino acids. Germline loops: CDR1 SGHDN, CDR2 FVKESK. V gave up 0 bases and J gave up 0 bases, with 18 bases separating them. The CDR3 sequence: CASSQDPVRETLSYNEQFF. The CDR3 DNA follows: TGTGCCAGCAGCCAAGATCCGGTCCGGGAGACCCTCTCCTACAATGAGCAGTTCTTC.

This clone has ten or more counts. The V call is TRBV7-2, the J call TRBJ2-7; 13 nucleotides match TRBD2. The CDR3 is 17 residues long. Germline V gene data show CDR1 as SGHTA and CDR2 as FQGNSA. The trim removed 4 bases at V and 7 bases at J, leaving 13 bases unmatched. CDR3 residues: CASSSPRTSGRGREQYF. CDR3 bases: TGTGCCAGCAGCTCTCCGCGGACTAGCGGGAGAGGGCGTGAGCAGTACTTC.

This clone was observed many times. V is TRBV6-1 and J is TRBJ2-1; weak D call: TRBD2 (6 bases). This CDR3 comprises 15 residues. Trimming removed 0 bases from V and 7 bases from J, with 13 bases in between. Germline V gene lookup returns CDR1 MNHNS and CDR2 SASEGT. The CDR3 region has the DNA TGTGCCAGCAGTGAAGCTTCGGGACTGGGAAATGAGCAGTTCTTC. It encodes CASSEASGLGNEQFF.

This clone was counted at least ten times. The rearrangement uses TRBV9 and TRBJ2-2, with TRBD2 matching 10 bases. Germline V gives CDR1 SGDLS, CDR2 YYNGEE. The CDR3 length is 18 residues. V shed 0 bases, J shed 0 bases, and the junction held 5 bases outside the gene matches. The CDR3 nucleotides are TGTGCCAGCAGCGTAGCTGGGACTAGCGCCGCGAACACCGGGGAGCTGTTTTTT. This translates into CASSVAGTSAANTGELFF.

This clone was seen many times. The chain links TRBV7-2 to TRBJ1-4; TRBD1 matches at 9 bases. Germline lookup yields CDR1 SGHTA and CDR2 FQGNSA. V was clipped by 5 bases and J by 8 bases; unmatched bases: 6. The CDR3 length is 14 residues. This chain's CDR3 is CASSRQGGREKLFF. CDR3 DNA: TGTGCCAGCAGCCGACAGGGGGGCAGGGAAAAACTGTTTTTT.

This clone was found many times. The V gene is TRBV29-1, the J gene TRBJ1-1; D is ambiguous. Germline-derived CDR1 and CDR2 are SQVTM and ANQGSEA. The CDR3 covers 13 residues. Trimming cost V 4 bases and J 4 bases, with 13 bases left between them. The CDR3 DNA follows: TGCAGCGTTGCGAGAGGCGGTGGCACTGAAGCTTTCTTT. Residues: CSVARGGGTEAFF.

This clone was observed a few times. The rearrangement links TRBV7-2 to TRBJ2-1, with 9 bases aligning to TRBD2. Per germline, CDR1 SGHTA and CDR2 FQGNSA. Losses at the gene ends were 1 base for V and 6 bases for J; bases not matched to a gene: 7. There are 16 residues in the CDR3. DNA of the CDR3: TGTGCCAGCAGCTTAGATTTGGCGGGAGGGATCAATGAGCAGTTCTTC. This sequence encodes CASSLDLAGGINEQFF.

This clone was found many times. The CDR3 sequence is CAIRGVAGGDEQYF. DNA for the CDR3: TGTGCCATCAGGGGAGTAGCGGGAGGGGACGAGCAGTACTTC. This chain connects TRBV10-3 to TRBJ2-7, with 11 bases matching TRBD2. Germline assignment: CDR1 ENHRY and CDR2 SYGVKD. The length of the CDR3 is 14 residues. Trimming at V came to 6 bases and at J to 5 bases, leaving 6 bases not matched to a gene.

This clone has at least ten counts. The chain couples TRBV7-8 to TRBJ2-7, with 7 bases identical to TRBD2. Germline V gene sequence: CDR1 SGHVS, CDR2 FQNEAQ. J was trimmed by 2 bases and V by 5 bases; bases with no gene match: 3. The CDR3 runs to 13 residues. This chain's CDR3 is CASSLGRAYEQYF. The CDR3 region has the DNA TGTGCCAGCAGCCTGGGGAGGGCCTACGAGCAGTACTTC.

This clone was observed at least ten times. This chain links TRBV7-9 with TRBJ2-1; D unclear. Per germline, CDR1 SEHNR and CDR2 FQNEAQ (reference sequence). Between the trimmed V and J ends, which lost 5 bases and 3 bases, there was a span of 11 bases. This CDR3 is built from 14 residues. CDR3 loop: CASSPLGSYNEQFF. The CDR3 DNA follows: TGTGCCAGCAGCCCCCTAGGAAGCTACAATGAGCAGTTCTTC.

This clone was picked up many times. The chain links TRBV4-1 to TRBJ2-7; tentative D call: TRBD1 (6 bases). The germline CDR1 and CDR2 sequences are MGHRA and YSYEKL. V was pared by 0 bases and J by 5 bases, with 20 bases between. This CDR3 region has 17 residues. The CDR3 spells CASSQEIYGSRGNEQYF. CDR3 sequence (DNA): TGCGCCAGCAGCCAAGAAATTTATGGTAGCAGGGGCAACGAGCAGTACTTC.

There are many counts of this clone. This rearrangement joins TRBV19 to TRBJ2-1; TRBD2 aligns across 8 bases. J gave up 0 bases and V 6 bases, and 4 bases lay outside the gene matches. The CDR3 covers 15 residues. Germline lookup yields CDR1 LNHDA and CDR2 SQIVND (reference sequence). CDR3 sequence (DNA): TGTGCCAGTAGGACTAGCGCCCTCTCCTACAATGAGCAGTTCTTC. Amino acids: CASRTSALSYNEQFF.

This clone was detected ten times or more. The chain recombines TRBV11-3 with TRBJ2-3, with TRBD1 identical over 8 bases. In germline, CDR1 is SGHNT, CDR2 YENEEA. The CDR3 runs 15 residues. The trim removed 5 bases at V and 5 bases at J, leaving 9 bases unmatched. In DNA, the CDR3 is TGTGCCAGCAGCGGACAGGGAAAAGGGGGAGATACGCAGTATTTT. Amino acid sequence: CASSGQGKGGDTQYF.

This clone was picked up many times. The genes are TRBV5-1 and TRBJ2-2; D perhaps matches TRBD2 (5 bases). The V end lost 6 bases, the J end lost 3 bases, and 12 bases lay between the germline ends. This CDR3 is 14 amino acids long. Germline CDR1 reads SGHRS; CDR2 reads YFSETQ. In DNA form, the CDR3 reads TGCGCCAGCATGAGGGAGTCCCACACCGGGGAGCTGTTTTTT. It specifies CASMRESHTGELFF.

This clone was counted ten times or more. The V gene is TRBV9, the J gene TRBJ2-2, with D possibly being TRBD2 (6 bases). V was shortened by 5 bases and J by 3 bases, with 17 bases between the two germline ends. Germline V gene data show CDR1 as SGDLS and CDR2 as YYNGEE. This CDR3 spans 16 amino acids. The CDR3 nucleotides read TGTGCCAGCAGTCCCCACGGGACTCAGCACACCGGGGAGCTGTTTTTT. It yields the protein CASSPHGTQHTGELFF.